These T cell receptor beta chains were read from a single sample in a study of vaccination and CD4 T cells after COVID-19. Their cognate antigens are unknown. A single record per CDR3 protein comes from TCRdb applying MiXCR to the PCR reads. The table lists about 12,000 distinct CDR3 sequences, roughly 60% of them singletons. Sequenced material: CD4+ T cells from blood, cultured in vitro. The receptor source for this set is a human donor who had recovered from COVID-19. Both conserved end residues are part of each CDR3. A D gene is named only where the DNA matches it firmly. A row's size may be missing; if present it is once, few, many or a size class.

abundance	d_gene	v_gene	j_gene	CDR3aa	CDR3nt
-	TRBD1	TRBV19	TRBJ1-5	CASSDQGQFSNQPQHF	TGTGCCAGTAGTGACCAGGGACAGTTTAGCAATCAGCCCCAGCATTTT
-	-	TRBV6-1	TRBJ2-1	CASRLALSSYNEQFF	TGTGCCAGCAGACTAGCCTTGAGCTCCTACAATGAGCAGTTCTTC
few	-	TRBV7-3	TRBJ2-2	CASSPQGLEGGELFF	TGTGCCAGCAGCCCACAGGGGCTGGAGGGCGGGGAGCTGTTTTTT
-	-	TRBV5-1	TRBJ2-5	CASSLEGQSAETQYF	TGCGCCAGCAGCTTGGAGGGCCAGTCGGCAGAGACCCAGTACTTC
once	TRBD1	TRBV7-8	TRBJ2-1	CASNPTPGQGANEQFF	TGTGCCAGCAACCCAACCCCGGGACAGGGGGCGAATGAGCAGTTCTTC
-	-	TRBV19	TRBJ1-3	CASSAGPTTYSGNTIYF	TGTGCCAGTAGCGCTGGACCTACTACCTACTCTGGAAACACCATATATTTT
-	-	TRBV28	TRBJ2-7	CASSLNSAPTPYEQYF	TGTGCCAGCAGTTTAAACTCCGCACCAACCCCCTACGAGCAGTACTTC
-	-	TRBV19	TRBJ2-3	CASSPRGDTQYF	TGTGCCAGTAGTCCGAGGGGGGATACGCAGTATTTT
-	-	TRBV7-2	TRBJ2-7	CASSLEGLGHEQYF	TGTGCCAGCAGCTTAGAGGGACTGGGCCACGAGCAGTACTTC
-	-	TRBV21-1	TRBJ2-1	CASSKGGRGDEQFF	TGTGCCAGCAGCAAAGGGGGCAGAGGCGATGAGCAGTTCTTC
-	TRBD2	TRBV2	TRBJ2-7	CASEGLAGSEQYF	TGTGCCAGTGAAGGACTAGCGGGAAGCGAGCAGTACTTC
-	TRBD2	TRBV6-1	TRBJ2-7	CASSEGLAGAYEQYF	TGTGCCAGCAGTGAAGGACTAGCGGGAGCCTACGAGCAGTACTTC
few	TRBD2	TRBV20-1	TRBJ2-1	CSAGTSGSSGWNEQFF	TGCAGTGCCGGGACTAGCGGGAGTTCCGGCTGGAATGAGCAGTTCTTC
-	TRBD1	TRBV20-1	TRBJ1-1	CSASGTGVTEAFF	TGCAGTGCTAGCGGGACAGGGGTCACTGAAGCTTTCTTT
-	-	TRBV24-1	TRBJ1-2	CATLKQRTEPYGYTF	TGTGCCACCCTTAAACAAAGGACCGAACCCTATGGCTACACCTTC
-	-	TRBV28	TRBJ1-1	CASSQVFGEAFF	TGTGCCAGCAGCCAGGTTTTCGGTGAAGCTTTCTTT
-	TRBD1	TRBV28	TRBJ1-3	CASSPPRGPGNTIYF	TGTGCCAGCAGTCCCCCCAGGGGGCCTGGAAACACCATATATTTT
-	-	TRBV20-1	TRBJ2-2	CSAYIQGTGELFF	TGCAGTGCCTACATTCAAGGTACCGGGGAGCTGTTTTTT
few	TRBD2	TRBV20-1	TRBJ2-1	CSASRLAVSYNEQFF	TGCAGTGCTAGCCGACTAGCGGTATCCTACAATGAGCAGTTCTTC
-	-	TRBV6-1	TRBJ1-1	CASRDGSEAFF	TGTGCCAGCAGAGACGGATCCGAAGCTTTCTTT
-	-	TRBV20-1	TRBJ2-1	CSANPRARSGTLSYNEQFF	TGCAGTGCTAACCCCCGTGCTAGGTCCGGGACCCTATCCTACAATGAGCAGTTCTTC
-	-	TRBV19	TRBJ1-5	CASSIQVHQPQHF	TGTGCCAGTAGTATCCAAGTCCATCAGCCCCAGCATTTT
-	-	TRBV5-1	TRBJ2-1	CASSSSVRSENEQFF	TGCGCCAGCAGCAGTTCGGTGCGGAGTGAGAATGAGCAGTTCTTC
-	-	TRBV19	TRBJ1-5	CASKQPLDRKHNQPQHF	TGTGCCAGTAAACAACCCTTGGACAGAAAGCACAATCAGCCCCAGCATTTT
-	TRBD2	TRBV20-1	TRBJ2-2	CSARTSGRIGELFF	TGCAGTGCTAGGACTAGCGGGAGGATCGGGGAGCTGTTTTTT
-	TRBD1	TRBV7-2	TRBJ2-5	CASSRQGLLETQYF	TGTGCCAGCAGCCGACAGGGATTGCTGGAGACCCAGTACTTC
-	TRBD2	TRBV20-1	TRBJ2-1	CSSLAGGRNEQFF	TGCAGTTCCCTAGCGGGAGGGAGGAATGAGCAGTTCTTC
-	-	TRBV7-6	TRBJ2-5	CASSLGSGRQETQYF	TGTGCCAGCAGCTTAGGTTCGGGCAGACAAGAGACCCAGTACTTC
-	TRBD2	TRBV10-3	TRBJ2-2	CAISRLAANTGELFF	TGTGCCATCAGTCGGCTAGCGGCGAACACCGGGGAGCTGTTTTTT
few	-	TRBV2	TRBJ1-2	CASPEGGRYGYTF	TGTGCCAGCCCCGAGGGAGGGAGATATGGCTACACCTTC
-	-	TRBV20-1	TRBJ2-3	CSASRGEGTQYF	TGCAGTGCTTCTCGGGGCGAGGGTACGCAGTATTTT
-	-	TRBV7-8	TRBJ2-7	CASSLGGYGYEQYF	TGTGCCAGCAGCTTAGGAGGGTATGGCTACGAGCAGTACTTC
-	TRBD2	TRBV12-3/TRBV12-4	TRBJ2-2	CASSLGGSNTGELFF	TGTGCCAGCAGTTTGGGGGGGTCGAACACCGGGGAGCTGTTTTTT
few	-	TRBV20-1	TRBJ2-3	CSASSSLEWTDTQYF	TGCAGTGCTAGTTCCAGTTTGGAATGGACAGATACGCAGTATTTT
-	-	TRBV7-2	TRBJ2-7	CASSLIQVGLSSYEQYF	TGTGCCAGCAGCTTAATCCAGGTGGGGTTAAGCTCCTACGAGCAGTACTTC
-	TRBD2	TRBV12-3/TRBV12-4	TRBJ2-5	CASSGSGRPETQYF	TGTGCCAGCAGTGGTAGCGGGAGACCAGAGACCCAGTACTTC
-	-	TRBV5-6	TRBJ1-6	CASSLGADWDSPLHF	TGTGCCAGCAGCTTGGGGGCTGACTGGGATTCACCCCTCCACTTT
few	TRBD2	TRBV27	TRBJ2-5	CASQGSGSGTQYF	TGTGCCAGCCAAGGAAGCGGGAGTGGGACCCAGTACTTC
few	TRBD1	TRBV7-2	TRBJ1-1	CASSLNRGGNTEAFF	TGTGCCAGCAGCTTAAACAGGGGTGGGAACACTGAAGCTTTCTTT
-	TRBD1	TRBV10-3	TRBJ1-5	CAISGSGGFQPQHF	TGTGCCATCAGTGGATCAGGGGGCTTTCAGCCCCAGCATTTT
-	TRBD1	TRBV6-1	TRBJ2-7	CASSQGGDRVF	TGTGCCAGCAGCCAGGGGGGGGACAGGGTGTTC
-	-	TRBV28	TRBJ1-6	CASSLNRDFSPLHF	TGTGCCAGCAGTTTGAACAGGGATTTTTCACCCCTCCACTTT
-	TRBD1	TRBV2	TRBJ2-3	CATPGQWDRATDTQYF	TGTGCCACCCCAGGGCAATGGGACAGAGCCACAGATACGCAGTATTTT
-	-	TRBV6-1	TRBJ2-5	CASSEAGLGGQETQYF	TGTGCCAGCAGTGAAGCCGGGCTTGGGGGCCAAGAGACCCAGTACTTC
-	TRBD1	TRBV20-1	TRBJ2-5	CSASGQNQETQYF	TGCAGTGCTTCGGGACAGAACCAAGAGACCCAGTACTTC
-	-	TRBV20-1	TRBJ2-7	CSAPASGGSYEQYF	TGCAGTGCCCCCGCGAGCGGAGGTTCCTACGAGCAGTACTTC
-	-	TRBV27	TRBJ1-5	CASRPPGRGNQPQHF	TGTGCCAGCAGACCACCGGGACGGGGCAATCAGCCCCAGCATTTT
-	-	TRBV20-1	TRBJ1-1	CSARAPGPNTEAFF	TGCAGTGCTAGAGCCCCCGGACCAAACACTGAAGCTTTCTTT
once	-	TRBV7-9	TRBJ2-7	CASSLAGLTYEQYF	TGTGCCAGCAGCTTAGCGGGATTAACCTACGAGCAGTACTTC
-	TRBD1	TRBV6-1	TRBJ2-7	CASSIQGSAYYEQYF	TGTGCCAGCAGTATACAGGGGTCTGCCTACTACGAGCAGTACTTC
-	TRBD1	TRBV24-1	TRBJ2-1	CATSDIRPGQGLNEQFF	TGTGCCACCAGTGACATCCGACCGGGACAGGGGCTCAACGAGCAGTTCTTC
-	-	TRBV6-1	TRBJ2-5	CASSEAGGQETQYF	TGTGCCAGCAGTGAAGCAGGGGGCCAAGAGACCCAGTACTTC
-	-	TRBV7-3	TRBJ2-1	CASSATSGGWSGNEQFF	TGTGCCAGCAGCGCCACGTCGGGGGGCTGGAGTGGGAATGAGCAGTTCTTC
-	-	TRBV2	TRBJ1-1	CASNRDTLEAFF	TGTGCCAGTAACCGGGACACCCTTGAAGCTTTCTTT
few	TRBD1	TRBV7-8	TRBJ2-2	CASRSPQGVTGELFF	TGTGCCAGCAGAAGCCCGCAGGGGGTGACCGGGGAGCTGTTTTTT
-	TRBD1	TRBV29-1	TRBJ2-2	CSAGQPNTGELFF	TGCAGCGCGGGACAGCCGAACACCGGGGAGCTGTTTTTT
-	TRBD1	TRBV6-2/TRBV6-3	TRBJ2-2	CASNDRVNTGELFF	TGTGCCAGCAATGACAGGGTCAACACCGGGGAGCTGTTTTTT